Presented here are 24 T cell receptor beta chains from one specimen sequenced in a study of T-cell memory formation after mild COVID-19 (dated by TCRdb to about 2021). Libraries came from 5' RACE. Reads for this sample came from an Illumina NovaSeq 6000. TCRdb itself trimmed the public reads at Q25 with fastp, ran MiXCR and retained productive beta chains. Rows with a matching CDR3 protein are joined into one entry that keeps the most common DNA and genes. The sample has around 200,000 distinct CDR3 sequences on record, about 21% of them singletons. The ten largest clones take up 23% of the sample. Input material: PBMCs or a T cell subset sorted from them (not recorded which). The receptors come from an adult woman who had mild COVID-19 (a few samples of this study predate the infection). The sample titles of this study are shuffled in the database, so cell type and time point are left out; the donor was told from shared clones.

V and J are TRBV27 and TRBJ1-1, with 9 bases matching TRBD1. V trimming: 6 bases; J trimming: 10 bases; junction bases outside the gene matches: 6. The germline V gene encodes CDR1 MNHEY and CDR2 SMNVEV (reference sequence). This CDR3 spans 12 amino acids. As DNA, the CDR3 is TGTGCCAGCAGGCCTTTGACAGGGGGAGCTTTCTTT. It encodes CASRPLTGGAFF.

This clonotype was counted only a few times. This chain uses TRBV7-6 with TRBJ1-1; D gene uncertain. The CDR3 is 11 residues long. Trimming cost V 1 base and J 7 bases, with 4 bases left between them. Germline values: CDR1 SGHVS, CDR2 FNYEAQ. CDR3 region: CASSLEGEAFF. The CDR3 DNA follows: TGTGCCAGCAGCTTAGAGGGTGAAGCTTTCTTT.

This clonotype appeared a few times. The chain joins TRBV25-1 to TRBJ1-2, with a possible D match to TRBD1 (5 bases). Trimming took 1 base from V and 0 from J, leaving 9 bases between them. The CDR3 covers 15 residues. The V gene's germline CDR1 is MGHDK and CDR2 SYGVNS. CDR3: CASSEWGVTNYGYTF. Written as DNA, the CDR3 is TGTGCCAGCAGTGAATGGGGGGTTACTAACTATGGCTACACCTTC.

CDR3 DNA sequence: TGTGCCAGCAGCTTACGCCGCCAAGAGACCCAGTACTTC. As protein: CASSLRRQETQYF. This chain uses TRBV7-8 with TRBJ2-5; D remains ambiguous. This CDR3 contains 13 residues. Deletions cut 2 bases from V and 1 base from J, with 5 bases between. Germline assignment: CDR1 SGHVS and CDR2 FQNEAQ.

This clonotype was seen only a few times. This chain connects TRBV7-6 to TRBJ1-2, with 7 bases aligning to TRBD1. The germline V gene encodes CDR1 SGHVS and CDR2 FNYEAQ. V was clipped by 4 bases and J by 6 bases; unmatched bases: 5. The length of the CDR3 is 13 residues. The CDR3 loop is CASSSTGRNGYTF. CDR3 nucleotides: TGTGCCAGCAGCTCGACAGGGAGAAATGGCTACACCTTC.

This clonotype has a handful of counts. The rearrangement links TRBV12-3 or TRBV12-4 to TRBJ2-2, with TRBD1 identical over 7 bases. The junction had 9 bases not matched to a gene; V was cut back by 7 bases and J by 4 bases. This CDR3 is 15 amino acids long. The CDR3 loop reads CASNRGQLSTGELFF. The CDR3 DNA is TGTGCCAGCAATCGGGGACAGCTCTCCACCGGGGAGCTGTTTTTT.

This clonotype was recorded a few times. The chain recombines TRBV12-3 or TRBV12-4 with TRBJ2-1; 16 bases line up with TRBD2. CDR3 length: 18 amino acids. V was pared by 4 bases and J by 7 bases, with 10 bases of the junction left unmatched. CDR3 nucleotides: TGTGCCAGCAGTTCCGCCTGGGGACTAGCGGGAGGGAGAAATGAGCAGTTCTTC. Translation: CASSSAWGLAGGRNEQFF.

The V and J genes are TRBV29-1 and TRBJ2-3; 8 bases are a match to TRBD2. Per germline, CDR1 SQVTM and CDR2 ANQGSEA. V trimming: 5 bases; J trimming: 4 bases; junction bases outside the gene matches: 8. CDR3 length: 14 residues. CDR3 residues: CSVTSAGEADTQYF. For the CDR3, the DNA is TGCAGCGTTACCTCAGCGGGAGAAGCAGATACGCAGTATTTT.

Only a few counts were recorded for this clonotype. The gene calls are TRBV14 and TRBJ2-7, with D unclear. CDR3 length: 14 residues. Germline V gene sequence: CDR1 SGHDN, CDR2 FVKESK. The ends were cut back, 5 bases at V and 3 bases at J, with 14 bases in the middle. This chain's CDR3 is CASSKQSHGYEQYF. In DNA form, the CDR3 reads TGTGCCAGCAGCAAACAATCCCACGGCTACGAGCAGTACTTC.

The chain has TRBV15 and TRBJ2-3; the D is unclear. This CDR3 comprises 18 residues. Germline V gene sequence: CDR1 LNHNV, CDR2 YYDKDF (reference sequence). Between the trimmed V and J ends, which lost 3 bases and 0 bases, there was a span of 19 bases. CDR3: CATSRDPLVRRSTDTQYF. CDR3 sequence (DNA): TGTGCCACCAGCAGGGACCCATTGGTTCGACGGAGCACAGATACGCAGTATTTT.

This clonotype occurred many times. The chain links TRBV4-2 to TRBJ2-7; D gene uncertain. Trimming removed 1 base at V and 0 bases at J, with 10 bases between. Germline loops: CDR1 LGHNA, CDR2 YNFKEQ. CDR3 length equals 15 residues. Here the CDR3 reads CASSQAGSHSYEQYF. The CDR3 nucleotides are TGTGCCAGCAGCCAAGCGGGTTCCCACTCCTACGAGCAGTACTTC.

The rearrangement links TRBV20-1 to TRBJ2-1, with a weak D call TRBD1 (5 bases). V shed 7 bases and J shed 4 bases, with 17 bases lying between them. Per the germline V gene, CDR1 is DFQATT and CDR2 is SNEGSKA (reference sequence). There are 14 residues in the CDR3. CDR3 region: CSVPRVDRYNEQFF. For the CDR3, the DNA is TGCAGTGTTCCCAGGGTGGATCGATACAATGAGCAGTTCTTC.

J is TRBJ1-5 and V is TRBV19, with D unclear. The CDR3 extends over 14 amino acids. V was trimmed by 0 bases and J by 6 bases, leaving 9 bases between them. CDR1 is LNHDA, CDR2 SQIVND, per germline (reference sequence). The CDR3 loop is CASSIDQEPQPQHF. CDR3 nucleotide sequence: TGTGCCAGTAGTATAGATCAGGAGCCTCAGCCCCAGCATTTT.

The chain couples TRBV6-2 or TRBV6-3 to TRBJ1-2; D gene ambiguous. CDR3 length: 15 amino acids. Germline CDR1 reads MNHEY; CDR2 reads SVGEGT. V shed 6 bases and J shed 0 bases, with 14 bases lying between them. The CDR3 DNA follows: TGTGCCAGCAGCGATGGTAGCGGAGCTAACTATGGCTACACCTTC. It encodes CASSDGSGANYGYTF.

This clonotype was seen only a few times. The chain has TRBV27 and TRBJ1-1; no clear D. Trimming shortened V by 6 bases and J by 1 base, and 6 bases separated the two germline ends. The CDR3 has 12 amino acids. CDR1 and CDR2 from the germline V gene are MNHEY and SMNVEV (reference sequence). The CDR3, as DNA: TGTGCCAGCAGCCACGGGAACACTGAAGCTTTCTTT. Protein: CASSHGNTEAFF.

This clonotype came up a few times. The chain has TRBV7-8 and TRBJ2-5; perhaps D is TRBD1 or TRBD2 (5 bases each). Trimming cost V 5 bases and J 9 bases, with 16 bases left between them. The germline CDR1 and CDR2 sequences are SGHVS and FQNEAQ. There are 13 residues in the CDR3. The DNA for the CDR3 is TGTGCCAGCAGCAATCCAAGAAGGGACCCCCAGTACTTC. This codes for CASSNPRRDPQYF.

The gene calls are TRBV12-3 or TRBV12-4 and TRBJ1-2, with TRBD1 as a possible D gene (6 bases). Trimming cost V 4 bases and J 4 bases, with 10 bases left between them. The CDR3 consists of 13 residues. The CDR3 loop reads CASSSTGSYGYTF. The CDR3 bases are TGTGCCAGCAGTTCAACAGGGAGCTATGGCTACACCTTC.

The V call is TRBV12-3 or TRBV12-4, the J call TRBJ2-7; 9 nucleotides line up with TRBD1. The CDR3 totals 15 residues. The V gene end was trimmed by 1 base and the J gene end by 2 bases; junction bases not matched to a gene: 3. The CDR3 reads CASSLGTGDPYEQYF. The CDR3 bases are TGTGCCAGCAGTTTAGGGACAGGGGACCCCTACGAGCAGTACTTC.

This chain joins TRBV9 and TRBJ1-1, with 7 positions matching TRBD1. The CDR3 contains 15 residues. Germline lookup yields CDR1 SGDLS and CDR2 YYNGEE. V lost 3 bases and J lost 1; bases outside the gene matches: 6. The CDR3 DNA follows: TGTGCCAGCAGCGGACCAAGGACAGGGAACACTGAAGCTTTCTTT. Protein sequence: CASSGPRTGNTEAFF. Complete variable domain (other parts from reference TRBV9 and TRBJ1-1): DSGVTQTPKHLITATGQRVTLRCSPRSGDLSVYWYQQSLDQGLQFLIQYYNGEERAKGNILERFSAQQFPDLHSELNLSSLELGDSALYFCASSGPRTGNTEAFFGQGTRLTVV.

The chain employs TRBV19 and TRBJ1-2, with D perhaps matching TRBD1 (6 bases). CDR1 and CDR2 (germline): LNHDA, SQIVND (reference sequence). V lost 10 bases and J lost 8, with 14 bases in between. This CDR3 has 11 residues. CDR3 sequence: CAKQGFRGYTF. CDR3 coding DNA: TGTGCCAAACAGGGCTTCCGGGGCTACACCTTC.

The rearrangement uses TRBV7-6 and TRBJ2-3, with TRBD2 identical over 14 bases. The V and J ends lost 5 bases and 2 bases, in that order; junction bases with no gene match: 15. The CDR3 covers 20 residues. Germline CDR1 SGHVS, CDR2 FNYEAQ. The CDR3 bases are TGTGCCAGCAGCCATCCCGGGACTAGCGGGGGTTCGGACGACACAGATACGCAGTATTTT. Amino acids: CASSHPGTSGGSDDTDTQYF.

CDR3 bases: TGCAGTGCGCCGGGACAGGGTAACATCGGGAACGAGCAGTACTTC. Its protein product is CSAPGQGNIGNEQYF. The chain couples TRBV20-1 to TRBJ2-7; 9 bases are shared with TRBD1. V was pared by 6 bases and J by 5 bases, with 14 bases of the junction left unmatched. This CDR3 is 15 amino acids long. Per germline, CDR1 DFQATT and CDR2 SNEGSKA (reference sequence).

This clonotype appeared once. This chain uses TRBV4-3 with TRBJ2-7; 9 bases agree with TRBD1. Trimming at V came to 3 bases and at J to 2 bases, leaving 8 bases not matched to a gene. This CDR3 region has 16 residues. CDR1 and CDR2 (germline): LGHNA, YSLEER. CDR3 protein: CASSHSGTGSAYEQYF. CDR3 sequence (DNA): TGCGCCAGCAGCCATTCCGGGACAGGGAGTGCCTACGAGCAGTACTTC.

This rearrangement joins TRBV5-1 to TRBJ2-5, with D possibly being TRBD1 (7 bases). This CDR3 region has 15 residues. Trimming cost V 0 bases and J 4 bases, with 13 bases left between them. In germline, CDR1 is SGHRS, CDR2 YFSETQ. The CDR3 reads CASSLEGARGETQYF. The CDR3 DNA reads as TGCGCCAGCAGCTTGGAGGGGGCGCGGGGAGAGACCCAGTACTTC.